The present TCR beta chain was sequenced within a study of cytomegalovirus exposure and HLA in healthy donors (dated by TCRdb to about 2017). With respect to the entire study: In an earlier analysis of 450 to 750 of the donors, roughly 300 Gb of sequence data and some 100 million unique TCR beta sequences from 180 million or so T cells were reported. To study patterns of TCR occurrence, a later analysis re-analyzed previously published TCR beta repertoires from 600 to 750 donors and added high-resolution HLA genotyping. The number of typed donors differed by locus: roughly 629-640 for A, B, C, DRB1 and DQB1; approximately 520 for DQA1; approximately 600 for DPA1; and 400 to 480 for DPB1. HLA typing included class I and class II loci at four-digit resolution. An earlier analysis of a few hundred of the donors applied high-throughput TCR beta sequencing to assess whether each TCR beta V gene segment acted as functional or pseudogenic. Among over 350 genotyped donors of the cohort, an average of about 240,000 unique TCR beta nucleotide sequences were sequenced per donor, roughly 20% of them non-productive. Alongside the repertoire data, information on donor age, sex, ethnicity and CMV serostatus was compiled. A later genetic analysis took genome-wide SNP genotypes for about three fifths of the roughly 700 donors and used that subset as a discovery cohort. All discovery cohort repertoires had been generated using a single sequencing platform. A separate validation cohort of 90 to 150 different subjects was used in addition to the approximately 670-subject first cohort. The study aimed to test whether cataloging public T cell receptors could reveal signatures of past pathogen exposure. Roughly five DR-DQ haplotypes were treated as single units for association and clustering because of strong linkage in the cohort. To predict cytomegalovirus infection status, the study combined high-throughput TCR immunosequencing, statistical association of individual TCRs with disease status, and machine learning. The later analysis used no new phenotypic data to find candidate immune exposures, relying instead on TCR beta sequences and their occurrence across donors. The genetic ancestry cluster associated with self-reported Caucasian donors included 81% of the roughly 400 genotyped donors. Using immunosequencing, the study profiled T cell repertoires from around 670 subjects and related those repertoires to cytomegalovirus serostatus. Roughly 300 gigabases of sequencing data and around 80 million unique TCR sequences made up an early release that covered several hundred HLA-typed donors. Summary of the overall study and its limitations: In vitro tests confirmed that a few of the cytomegalovirus-associated TCR beta chains recognize cytomegalovirus antigens. In a later analysis, TCR association rates were found to vary across HLA loci, with the most associated TCRs seen for DRB1 alleles and the fewest for HLA-C alleles. Compared with equally common non-associated chains, HLA-associated TCR beta chains in a later analysis were more clonally expanded and had lower generation probabilities. The authors suggested that the approach could potentially be extended to other disease states and immunological phenotypes. Only TCR beta chains were sequenced in this cohort, and the absence of alpha or paired-chain data limited detectable features. An association between a missense DCLRE1C variant and V-gene and J-gene trimming of TCR beta chains was found in a later genetic analysis and replicated in an independent cohort. Across donors, most TCR sequences were observed very rarely, whereas some public TCRs were present in many individuals. The study gave a list of about 160 TCR beta chains associated with cytomegalovirus. In a later genetic analysis, fewer N-insertions in productive TCRs were reported among donors in an Asian-associated ancestry cluster than the approximately 710-donor mean. A later analysis associated 15,000 to 20,000 TCR beta sequences with specific HLA alleles at a false discovery rate of 0.05. In an earlier analysis of about 550 of the donors, most TCR beta V segments were observed in productive rearrangements about 87% or about 30% of the time, broadly matching IMGT annotations. Because some donors lacked HLA typing at each locus, the association tests relied only on the typed subset. Linkage disequilibrium might explain the correlated functional status among segregating V segments, but an unknown experimental factor could not be excluded. When HLA alleles, especially DR and DQ, strongly co-occurred, attributing TCR associations to individual alleles was difficult. The classifier was reported to diagnose cytomegalovirus status with high specificity and sensitivity in both the original and validation cohorts. CMV serostatus was the only immune exposure information available for the cohort. The earlier analysis of some 540 of the donors excluded 15 to 20 rarely observed V segments, including chromosome 9 orphons, because counts were too low. Because the 87-base-pair reads could not distinguish some IMGT-functional V segments, including TRBV6-2 and TRBV6-3, those segments were excluded. Presence/absence analyses assumed roughly uniform sequencing depth across donors, an assumption that may not hold. A further reported finding was that TCR beta sequences accurately predicted the HLA-A and HLA-B alleles for most subjects in the first cohort. In a later analysis, most CMV-associated TCR beta chains were found to appear HLA-restricted, with HLA associations seemingly driven largely by CMV exposure. In a later analysis, several top co-occurrence clusters were reported to appear linked to parvovirus B19, influenza, CMV and Epstein-Barr virus. The sequencing pipeline was judged likely to have produced a cluster of highly shared sequence variants as a technical artifact.

Library creation used the immunoSEQ multiplex PCR assay. A mixture of 60 forward primers for TCR Vbeta segments and 13 reverse primers for TCR Jbeta segments was used in the multiplex PCR. Amplification of the CDR3 region of rearranged TCR beta genes was performed with a multiplex PCR assay on genomic DNA. On the Illumina HiSeq System, the amplified TCR beta libraries were sequenced as 87-base-pair reads. The original methods were these. A later analysis counted some 74 million unique TCR beta chains across the 640 or so repertoires, and around 9.9 million of these chains were shared by at least two donors. A nearest-neighbor algorithm error-corrected the raw reads and collapsed the reads into unique sequences, merging closely related sequences to remove PCR and sequencing errors. V, D and J gene segments were assigned by aligning CDR3 sequences to IMGT reference sequences. For a sequence to be retained, at least a six-nucleotide match to both a V gene segment and a J gene segment was required. A rearrangement counted as productive if the CDR3 had no stop codons and remained in frame with V and J, and every other rearrangement counted as non-productive. Following IMGT convention, CDR3 was defined as the stretch from the second conserved V-encoded cysteine up to the conserved J-encoded phenylalanine. The earlier analysis of some 600 of the donors excluded sequences that lacked an unambiguous match to a single V gene segment. An earlier analysis of roughly 590 of the donors called V segments functional above 56.7% productive rearrangements and segregating when the between-donor standard deviation exceeded 5%. A statistical classification framework was built for diagnosing cytomegalovirus status from the catalog of TCR beta chain sequences. V and J gene assignment, in a later analysis, came from comparing TCR nucleotide sequences with IMGT/GENE-DB human TR gene sequences. Using the TCRdist pipeline, a later analysis assigned CDR3 sequences along with most-parsimonious VDJ recombination scenarios. In a later analysis, each TCR beta chain was defined by its CDR3 amino acid sequence together with its V-gene family, and reads without a unique V-gene family were excluded. In a later analysis, fewer than 600 highly shared, low-generation-probability nucleotide sequences were removed to address suspected cross-contamination and a sequencing artifact. For each public chain, a later analysis derived a clonal expansion index from normalized ranks of inferred template counts within each repertoire. Generation probabilities in a later analysis came from a VDJ recombination model fitted to out-of-frame rearrangements, and those results were checked against IGoR. In a later analysis, hypergeometric tests were used to score TCR-TCR, TCR-HLA and TCR-CMV co-occurrence, with a repertoire-size bias correction applied to TCR pairs. In a later analysis, false discovery rates were estimated by permuting HLA or CMV assignments 20 times. In a later analysis, co-occurring TCRs were grouped using DBSCAN, and TCRdist sequence similarity was added for clustering within HLA-allele-positive subsets. Repertoires with fewer than 30,000 or more than 120,000 public chains, plus five repertoires with anomalous nucleotide sharing, were excluded from co-occurrence clustering. As stored in TCRdb, this immuneACCESS dataset retains in-frame rearrangements with V and J assigned. A fraction of the clones does not appear; measured against another copy, unresolved V genes explain less than half of the discrepancy, and the remainder lacks a known reason. V, J and clone size derive from that table, while D and trimming were established from the DNA sequence. In all, the sample holds 95,000 to 100,000 clones, and under 85% of those were seen once. About 4% of the sample rests with the top ten.

Worth noting for this clone: This receptor's antigen is unknown. Base qualities were left out, and no much larger clone turns up one base away. This specimen includes other DNA sequences encoding the same CDR3.

Clipping removes 1 base from V and 6 bases from J, with 3 as the unmatched junction base count. Its CDR3 holds 14 amino acids, cysteine through phenylalanine. Kept here is only the CDR3 DNA, which spans 42 bases and is read in frame from base 1. As encoded in the germline V gene, CDR1 is SGDLS while CDR2 is YYNGEE. The cohort comprised 670 or so healthy bone marrow donors. At the time of sampling, every cohort member was nominally healthy, though immune exposures that went unrecorded were likely present. The donor tested CMV seronegative and was one of the 352 seronegative cohort members. A peripheral blood sample was collected from each donor, and TCR beta sequencing was performed on peripheral blood mononuclear cells. The Qiagen DNeasy Blood Extraction Kit was used to extract genomic DNA from the blood cell samples.

The TCR was taken from a middle-aged man in good health and CMV-seronegative. Material for sequencing was PBMCs. This sequence uses TRBV9 and TRBJ2-3; TRBD2 agrees with 9 junctional bases. The DNA sequence is given as TGTGCCAGCAGCGTAAGCGGGGGGTTGGATACGCAGTATTTT. It codes for CASSVSGGLDTQYF.